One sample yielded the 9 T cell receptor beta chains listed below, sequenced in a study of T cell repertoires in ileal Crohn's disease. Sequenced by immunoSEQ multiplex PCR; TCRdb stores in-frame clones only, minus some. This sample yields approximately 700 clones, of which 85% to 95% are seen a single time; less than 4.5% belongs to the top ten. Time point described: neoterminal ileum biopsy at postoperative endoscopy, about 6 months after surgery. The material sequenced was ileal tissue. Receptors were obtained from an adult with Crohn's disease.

The CDR3 region has the DNA TGCGCCAGCAGCCAAGATCTAGCACAGGGCGCCTATGGCTACACCTTC. It specifies CASSQDLAQGAYGYTF. The J gene is TRBJ1-2, the V gene TRBV4-3, with D perhaps matching TRBD1 (6 bases). The CDR3 runs to 16 residues. The ends were cut back, 0 bases at V and 4 bases at J, with 15 bases in the middle. The germline V gene encodes CDR1 LGHNA and CDR2 YSLEER.

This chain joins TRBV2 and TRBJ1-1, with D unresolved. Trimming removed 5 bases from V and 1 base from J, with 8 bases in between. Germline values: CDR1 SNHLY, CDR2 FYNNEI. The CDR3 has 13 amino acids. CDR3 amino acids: CASSPEANTEAFF. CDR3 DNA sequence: TGTGCCAGCAGTCCAGAGGCGAACACTGAAGCTTTCTTT.

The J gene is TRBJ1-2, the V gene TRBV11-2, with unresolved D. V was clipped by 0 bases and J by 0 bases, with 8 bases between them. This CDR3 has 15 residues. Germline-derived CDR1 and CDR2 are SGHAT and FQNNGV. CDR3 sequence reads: CASSLEIETNYGYTF. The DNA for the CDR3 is TGTGCCAGCAGCTTAGAAATCGAGACTAACTATGGCTACACCTTC.

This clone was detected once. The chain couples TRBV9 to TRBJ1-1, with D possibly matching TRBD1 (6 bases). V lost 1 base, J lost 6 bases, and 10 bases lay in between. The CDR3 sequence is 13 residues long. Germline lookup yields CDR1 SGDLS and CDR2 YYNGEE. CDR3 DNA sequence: TGTGCCAGCAGCGTAATAGGGGGGTCTGAAGCTTTCTTT. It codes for CASSVIGGSEAFF.

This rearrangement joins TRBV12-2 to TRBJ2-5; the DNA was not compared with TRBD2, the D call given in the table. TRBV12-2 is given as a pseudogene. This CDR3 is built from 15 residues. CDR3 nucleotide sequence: TGTGCAAGTCGCTTAACTAGCGGGAAGGGGGAGACCCAGTACTTC. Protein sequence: CASRLTSGKGETQYF.

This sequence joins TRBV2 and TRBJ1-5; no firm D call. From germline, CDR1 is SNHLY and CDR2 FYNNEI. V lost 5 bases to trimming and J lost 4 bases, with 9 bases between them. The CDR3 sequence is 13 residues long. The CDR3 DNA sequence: TGTGCCAGCAGTACCGAGGGTAATCAGCCCCAGCATTTT. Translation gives CASSTEGNQPQHF.

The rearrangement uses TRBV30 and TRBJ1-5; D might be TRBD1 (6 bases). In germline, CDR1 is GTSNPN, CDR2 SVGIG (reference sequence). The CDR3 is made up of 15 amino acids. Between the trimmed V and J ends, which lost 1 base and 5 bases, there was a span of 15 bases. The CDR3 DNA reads TGTGCCTGGAGTGACACAGGGACGGGGTATCAGCCCCAGCATTTT. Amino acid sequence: CAWSDTGTGYQPQHF.

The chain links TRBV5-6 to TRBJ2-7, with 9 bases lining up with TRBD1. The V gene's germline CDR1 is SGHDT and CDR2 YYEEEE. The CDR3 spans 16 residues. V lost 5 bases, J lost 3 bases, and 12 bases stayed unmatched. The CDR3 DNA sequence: TGTGCCAGCAGACAGGGGGCGCAGCTAGGCGGCTACGAGCAGTACTTC. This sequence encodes CASRQGAQLGGYEQYF.

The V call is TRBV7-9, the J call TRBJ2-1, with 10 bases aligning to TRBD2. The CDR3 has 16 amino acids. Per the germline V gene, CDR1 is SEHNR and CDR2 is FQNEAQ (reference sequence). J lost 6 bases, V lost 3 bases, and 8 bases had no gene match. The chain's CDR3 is CASSFGTSVRGNEQFF. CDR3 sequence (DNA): TGTGCCAGCAGCTTCGGGACTAGCGTGAGGGGCAATGAGCAGTTCTTC.